This T cell receptor beta chain was recorded in a study of shared clonotypes between healthy human individuals. Whole-study context: A donor's plate count was three for CD4 naive and three for CD4 memory; CD8 naive had two and CD8 memory one. Overall study results and limits: In general, naive subsets displayed greater estimated richness than memory subsets did.

CDR3 size: 15 residues. Germline-derived CDR1 and CDR2 are SGHRS and YFSETQ. With 0 bases removed from V and 1 base from J, the gap between germline ends came to 7 bases. A word on this clone: Its cognate antigen is unknown.

Several immunoSEQ plates received, in even portions, the genomic DNA of each subset. Sequencing used immunoSEQ multiplex PCR; TCRdb keeps in-frame clones, though not all of them. The data contain under 1,900,000 clones, less than 99% of them singletons. J is TRBJ2-2 and V is TRBV5-1; D may be TRBD1 (5 bases). The source is a man aged 25 to 40 in good health. The source material was naive CD4+ T cells sorted from blood. Specified subset: CD45RA+ positively selected. CDR3 nucleotide sequence: TGCGCCAGCAGCTTGGGGGGCGAGAACACCGGGGAGCTGTTTTTT. Its protein product is CASSLGGENTGELFF.